Below are 8 T cell receptor beta chains sequenced from a single sample in a study of T cells in Graves' hyperthyroidism and ophthalmopathy. TCR beta CDR3 regions were amplified from RNA. An initial round of RT-PCR targeting the TCR CDR3 relied on the HTBI primer set. One entry per CDR3 protein results from TCRdb running MiXCR on the multiplex PCR reads. This table holds about 350,000 distinct CDR3 sequences, approximately 19% found once. Specimen: blood. These TCRs come from a woman in her late teens or twenties with Graves' hyperthyroidism.

This clonotype was counted many times. This chain links TRBV12-3 or TRBV12-4 with TRBJ1-2, with 7 bases identical to TRBD1. Trimming cost V 5 bases and J 4 bases; bases outside gene matches: 13. The CDR3 covers 16 residues. CDR3 nucleotide sequence: TGTGCCAGCAGTCCCGGACAGGTTTTGCAACTCTATGGCTACACCTTC. Translating it yields CASSPGQVLQLYGYTF.

This clonotype has ten or more counts. The chain carries TRBV6-1 and TRBJ1-2; TRBD1 matches 7 bases. Trimming cost V 7 bases and J 4 bases; bases outside gene matches: 12. The CDR3 length is 15 residues. CDR1 is MNHNS and CDR2 is SASEGT in the germline V gene. CDR3 sequence: CASIPLTGPTYGYTF. CDR3 bases: TGTGCCAGCATCCCACTGACAGGGCCTACCTATGGCTACACCTTC.

This clonotype has ten or more counts. The chain links TRBV6-5 to TRBJ2-7; 8 bases agree with TRBD1. Per the germline V gene, CDR1 is MNHEY and CDR2 is SVGAGI. J was trimmed by 5 bases and V by 9 bases; bases with no gene match: 9. This CDR3 is built from 13 residues. CDR3 sequence (DNA): TGTGCCAGTTCGGACAGGGAAAGAGACGAGCAGTACTTC. Translating it yields CASSDRERDEQYF.

This chain uses TRBV5-1 with TRBJ1-1, with 10 bases lining up with TRBD1. Germline V lookup: CDR1 SGHRS, CDR2 YFSETQ. V shed 5 bases, J shed 4 bases, and the junction held 5 bases outside the gene matches. This CDR3 has 14 amino acids. For the CDR3, the DNA is TGCGCCAGCAGGGCGGGACAGGGGATCACTGAAGCTTTCTTT. Its protein product is CASRAGQGITEAFF.

This clonotype occurred many times. V is TRBV28 and J is TRBJ1-5; the match to TRBD1 covers 10 bases. Germline CDR1 reads MDHEN; CDR2 reads SYDVKM. The CDR3 length is 15 residues. After removal of 11 bases from V and 2 bases from J, the junction contained 9 bases not matched to a gene. CDR3 nucleotides: TGTGCCGTCAACCGGGACAGGGGTGGCAATCAGCCCCAGCATTTT. Translated: CAVNRDRGGNQPQHF.

This clonotype was counted ten times or more. At one of its ends the junction is not consistent with the germline gene, which may arise from a read error. This chain joins TRBV6-1 and TRBJ2-5; D ambiguous. Germline V gene sequence: CDR1 MNHNS, CDR2 SASEGT. CDR3 size: 15 residues. This CDR3 reads CASSEAWGFQEAQYF. The CDR3 region has the DNA TGTGCCAGCAGTGAAGCTTGGGGTTTCCAAGAGGCCCAGTACTTC.

The chain uses TRBV6-1 and TRBJ2-7, with 10 bases identical to TRBD1. Looked up from germline, CDR1 is MNHNS and CDR2 is SASEGT. The CDR3 loop spans 15 amino acids. V was pared by 6 bases and J by 4 bases, with 9 bases of the junction left unmatched. The CDR3 reads CASRPLTGGAYEQYF. For the CDR3, the DNA is TGTGCCAGCAGGCCTCTGACAGGGGGCGCGTACGAGCAGTACTTC.

At least ten counts were recorded for this clonotype. The chain has TRBV11-2 and TRBJ2-5; 8 bases are shared with TRBD1. The germline V gene has CDR1 SGHAT and CDR2 FQNNGV. V gave up 3 bases and J gave up 4 bases; unmatched junction bases: 4. This CDR3 has 14 residues. The DNA of the CDR3 is TGTGCCAGCAGCTTCTCAGGGGGCGGAGAGACCCAGTACTTC. It yields the protein CASSFSGGGETQYF.